The subject of this entry is one T cell receptor beta chain. Its antigen is unidentified. This sample is part of a study of T cell responses to AZD1222 COVID-19 vaccine. Whole-study results and caveats: White British donors predominated, females outnumbered males, and clonal diversity was possibly underestimated. Reportedly, close to half of spike-specific TCRs are directed against unmutated variant regions. When two AZD1222 doses had been given, Spike-specific TCR breadth and depth rose.

Recipients boosted at about 4 weeks or about 12 weeks are pooled. The ends were cut back, 0 bases at V and 5 bases at J, with 8 bases in the middle. The CDR3 is 13 amino acids. Germline CDR1 and CDR2: SGHNT and YYREEE (reference sequence). Sequencing used immunoSEQ multiplex PCR; TCRdb keeps in-frame clones, though not all of them. Among about 89,000 clones listed, about nine tenths were seen once. The sequence derives from an adult who received the AZD1222 COVID-19 vaccine. The chain employs TRBV5-4 and TRBJ1-2; D gene uncertain. Sequenced here: peripheral blood, sampled 28 days after the second AZD1222 dose. CDR3 sequence reads: CASSLAPKYGYTF. The CDR3 DNA is TGTGCCAGCAGCTTGGCCCCGAAGTATGGCTACACCTTC.